Below are 14 T cell receptor beta chains sequenced from a single sample in a study of blood T cell repertoires in COVID-19. Data came from immunoSEQ multiplex PCR; TCRdb stores just in-frame clones and leaves some out. The sample records about 260,000 clones, around 90% being singletons. The sequenced material came from peripheral blood. The origin of the receptors is a person aged 18 to 30 with COVID-19, enrolled during active disease.

The chain carries TRBV28 and TRBJ1-5, with 9 positions matching TRBD1. The V gene's germline CDR1 is MDHEN and CDR2 SYDVKM. The CDR3 has 15 residues. The V and J ends lost 4 bases and 3 bases, in that order; junction bases with no gene match: 4. Written as DNA, the CDR3 is TGTGCCAGCAGTTGGGACAGGGTCGTCAATCAGCCCCAGCATTTT. The encoded protein is CASSWDRVVNQPQHF.

The chain is built from TRBV4-2 and TRBJ1-4; possible D gene TRBD1, 5 bases. The CDR3 totals 15 residues. V was clipped by 0 bases and J by 0 bases, with 5 bases between them. Germline loops: CDR1 LGHNA, CDR2 YNFKEQ. In DNA, the CDR3 is TGTGCCAGCAGCCAAGAGGGGCCAACTAATGAAAAACTGTTTTTT. Translated, it gives CASSQEGPTNEKLFF.

The chain carries TRBV4-3 and TRBJ2-5; D may be TRBD2 (6 bases). The V and J ends lost 0 bases and 8 bases respectively, with 10 bases between them. The CDR3 is 13 residues long. Per germline, CDR1 LGHNA and CDR2 YSLEER. The CDR3 DNA follows: TGCGCCAGCAGCCAAGAGGCTAGCGCAACCCAGTACTTC. Its protein product is CASSQEASATQYF.

The chain uses TRBV1 and TRBJ2-1; the listed D gene, TRBD2, was not tested against the DNA. TRBV1 is a documented pseudogene. This CDR3 has 18 amino acids. The CDR3 loop reads CTSSQDPGAGGPGNEQFF. CDR3 nucleotides: TGCACCAGCAGCCAAGACCCTGGAGCGGGAGGGCCGGGCAATGAGCAGTTCTTC.

The chain uses TRBV2 and TRBJ1-1, with a weak D call TRBD1 (6 bases). The CDR3 runs to 14 residues. Germline V gene sequence: CDR1 SNHLY, CDR2 FYNNEI. V was trimmed by 6 bases and J by 0 bases, leaving 11 bases between them. The CDR3 protein is CASRVDSMNTEAFF. The DNA of the CDR3 is TGTGCCAGCAGGGTGGACAGCATGAACACTGAAGCTTTCTTT. Based on the CDR3 plus reference TRBV2 and TRBJ1-1, the full variable domain is EPEVTQTPSHQVTQMGQEVILRCVPISNHLYFYWYRQILGQKVEFLVSFYNNEISEKSEIFDDQFSVERPDGSNFTLKIRSTKLEDSAMYFCASRVDSMNTEAFFGQGTRLTVV.

This clone was seen only once. The chain recombines TRBV21-1 with TRBJ2-1; the DNA was not used to check the table's D call, TRBD2. TRBV21-1 is given as a pseudogene. CDR3 length: 12 residues. CDR3 coding DNA: TGTGCCAGCAGCAAAGGGAGGAATGAGCAGTTCTTC. Its protein product is CASSKGRNEQFF.

The chain joins TRBV28 to TRBJ1-5, with a possible D match to TRBD1 (5 bases). The CDR3 totals 13 residues. Per germline, CDR1 MDHEN and CDR2 SYDVKM. V was cut by 5 bases and J by 4 bases, with 9 bases left in between. The CDR3 region is CASSIPGNQPQHF. In nucleotides, the CDR3 is TGTGCCAGCAGTATACCAGGGAATCAGCCCCAGCATTTT. Drawing the rest from reference TRBV28 and TRBJ1-5, the complete variable domain is DVKVTQSSRYLVKRTGEKVFLECVQDMDHENMFWYRQDPGLGLRLIYFSYDVKMKEKGDIPEGYSVSREKKERFSLILESASTNQTSMYLCASSIPGNQPQHFGDGTRLSIL.

The gene calls are TRBV13 and TRBJ2-2; 9 positions match TRBD1. V shed 4 bases, J shed 7 bases, and the junction held 7 bases outside the gene matches. The CDR3 totals 15 residues. The V gene's germline CDR1 is PRHDT and CDR2 FYEKMQ (reference sequence). The CDR3 loop is CASSWTGQGFGELFF. The DNA for the CDR3 is TGTGCCAGCAGCTGGACGGGACAGGGATTCGGGGAGCTGTTTTTT.

This chain joins TRBV4-1 and TRBJ2-7, with a weak D call TRBD2 (5 bases). The CDR3 length is 16 residues. The V gene's germline CDR1 is MGHRA and CDR2 YSYEKL. V gave up 0 bases and J gave up 0 bases, with 12 bases separating them. The CDR3 nucleotides read TGCGCCAGCAGCCAAGATGAGCGGATGAGCTCCTACGAGCAGTACTTC. The encoded protein is CASSQDERMSSYEQYF.

The CDR3 region is CASSSTGAVGELFF. The DNA for the CDR3 is TGTGCCAGCAGCTCTACAGGGGCGGTCGGGGAGCTGTTTTTT. The chain links TRBV11-3 to TRBJ2-2, with 7 bases fitting TRBD1. J was trimmed by 7 bases and V by 4 bases; bases with no gene match: 6. The CDR3 totals 14 residues. Germline V gene lookup returns CDR1 SGHNT and CDR2 YENEEA.

The chain joins TRBV28 to TRBJ2-7; 7 bases align to TRBD2. The CDR3 loop spans 14 amino acids. Losses at the gene ends were 7 bases for V and 3 bases for J; bases not matched to a gene: 9. Germline CDR1 reads MDHEN; CDR2 reads SYDVKM. The CDR3 is CASTDWEGSYEQYF. As DNA, the CDR3 is TGTGCCAGCACCGACTGGGAGGGGAGCTACGAGCAGTACTTC.

The V and J genes are TRBV27 and TRBJ2-2, with TRBD1 as a possible D gene (6 bases). Looked up from germline, CDR1 is MNHEY and CDR2 is SMNVEV (reference sequence). Trimming took 3 bases from V and 7 from J, leaving 9 bases between them. This CDR3 has 13 amino acids. DNA for the CDR3: TGTGCCAGCAGTTTTCCCAGGGGCGGGGAGCTGTTTTTT. It codes for CASSFPRGGELFF.

The chain is built from TRBV7-8 and TRBJ2-7; 12 positions agree with TRBD2. Trimming took 1 base from V and 2 from J; bases not matched to a gene: 12. From germline, CDR1 is SGHVS and CDR2 FQNEAQ. CDR3 size: 19 residues. This CDR3 reads CASSLGLLAGGPEAYEQYF. The CDR3 DNA follows: TGTGCCAGCAGCTTAGGGCTCCTAGCGGGAGGGCCAGAGGCCTACGAGCAGTACTTC.

The chain combines TRBV7-9 with TRBJ2-3; 8 bases agree with TRBD1. CDR1 is SEHNR and CDR2 is FQNEAQ in the germline V gene (reference sequence). V lost 4 bases to trimming and J lost 3 bases; unmatched junction nucleotides: 6. The CDR3 extends over 15 amino acids. CDR3 in DNA: TGTGCCAGCAGCTCCCTGGGACAGGTTACAGATACGCAGTATTTT. Its translation: CASSSLGQVTDTQYF. The complete variable domain, with remaining parts taken from reference TRBV7-9 and TRBJ2-3, reads DTGVSQNPRHKITKRGQNVTFRCDPISEHNRLYWYRQTLGQGPEFLTYFQNEAQLEKSRLLSDRFSAERPKGSFSTLEIQRTEQGDSAMYLCASSSLGQVTDTQYFGPGTRLTVL.